The TCR beta chain under discussion was sequenced for a study of Graves' ophthalmopathy and Graves' hyperthyroidism. For repertoire sequencing, the TCR beta CDR3 regions were amplified from RNA transcripts. First-round RT-PCR used HTBI primers; second-round multiplex PCR followed. TCRdb reprocessed the multiplex PCR reads with MiXCR, giving one entry per CDR3 protein. This sample has over a million distinct CDR3 sequences, with around a third found just once. This clonotype has just a few counts. Its antigen remains unknown. None of the included patients had other autoimmune diseases, uncontrolled infections, pregnancy or lactation, as these led to exclusion. The study's findings and limits: Appearing in blood as well were most expanded thyroid clonotypes above 0.001 frequency. Ophthalmopathy versus stable hyperthyroidism: 13-signature model gave around 85% sensitivity, approximately 80% specificity.

The sequence was obtained from an adult man with Graves' hyperthyroidism. The sequenced material came from peripheral blood or thyroid tissue (not recorded which).

The CDR3 protein is CASSQGQGGFDEQYF. The CDR3 DNA reads TGTGCCAGCAGCCAGGGACAGGGCGGGTTTGACGAGCAGTACTTC. The chain carries TRBV7-2 and TRBJ2-7, with 9 positions matching TRBD1. The ends lost 5 bases at V and 5 bases at J; junction bases unmatched: 10. Germline CDR1 is SGHTA and CDR2 is FQGNSA. The CDR3 is 15 amino acids.